This paragraph covers one T cell receptor beta chain sequence. No antigen is known for it. These data are taken from a study of OX40 agonist ivuxolimab in advanced cancers. Study-level background: Earlier anti-PD-1, anti-PD-L1 or anti-CTLA-4 therapy was permitted; less than 50% had received some.

Baseline, cycle 4 day 1, and cycle 7 day 1 were the blood sampling points. Study observations and caveats: With doses of 0.1 to 3.0 mg/kg, CD4+ and CD8+ blood T cells had undergone clonal expansion by week 6. Determination of antigen specificity was not performed for the expanded peripheral T cells.

Germline assignment: CDR1 SGDLS and CDR2 YYNGEE. The CDR3 spans 14 residues. With 2 bases removed from V and 4 bases from J, the gap between germline ends came to 10 bases. TCRdb keeps only in-frame clones here, not all; method: immunoSEQ multiplex PCR. The table shows around 67,000 clones, with around 80% occurring only once. The sample in question was CD4+ or CD8+ T cells sorted from blood, obtained in a trial of the OX40 agonist ivuxolimab. The receptor's source is an adult with an advanced solid tumor such as melanoma, head and neck, liver or kidney cancer. The chain employs TRBV9 and TRBJ1-5, with a weak D call TRBD1 (6 bases). The CDR3 protein is CASSVGQTNQPQHF. CDR3 nucleotide sequence: TGTGCCAGCAGCGTTGGACAGACAAATCAGCCCCAGCATTTT.